This is a list of T cell receptor beta chains from one sample in a study of regulatory T cells in long-lasting Graves disease. TCRdb reprocessed the multiplex PCR reads with MiXCR, giving one entry per CDR3 protein. In the table there are 390,000 or so distinct CDR3 sequences, roughly 24% of which are singletons. Source: peripheral blood mononuclear cells (PBMCs), taken when the disease was refractory, from a patient treated with antithyroid drugs. These TCRs come from a woman aged 40-49 years with Graves disease. Each CDR3 is given with its conserved first and last residue. D genes are given only for firm matches. Size tells how often a clone was seen (once, few, many) or the class of an expanded clone, and some rows leave it out.

TRBJ2-4,many,NA,TRBV11-2,CASSPRDKRGIQYF,TGTGCCAGCAGCCCCCGGGACAAGAGGGGCATTCAGTACTTC
TRBJ1-5,many,NA,TRBV12-3/TRBV12-4,CASSTFPQPQHF,TGTGCCAGCAGCACGTTCCCCCAGCCCCAGCATTTT
TRBJ2-1,NA,NA,TRBV9,CASGRLSNEQFF,TGTGCCAGCGGAAGACTGTCCAATGAGCAGTTCTTC
TRBJ2-7,many,NA,TRBV20-1,CSAESGLRGEQYF,TGCAGTGCTGAAAGCGGGCTACGAGGCGAGCAGTACTTC
TRBJ2-7,many,NA,TRBV28,CASRRTGFSYEQYF,TGTGCCAGCAGAAGGACCGGCTTCTCCTACGAGCAGTACTTC
TRBJ2-4,NA,NA,TRBV5-4,CATRRGSDENIQYF,TGTGCGACCAGACGGGGGTCGGACGAAAACATTCAGTACTTC
TRBJ1-3,few,NA,TRBV12-3/TRBV12-4,CASRMTRSSGNTIYF,TGTGCCAGCAGAATGACACGGAGCTCTGGAAACACCATATATTTT
TRBJ2-7,few,TRBD1,TRBV19,CASSIGGQGAIYEQYF,TGTGCCAGTAGTATAGGTGGACAGGGGGCTATCTACGAGCAGTACTTC
TRBJ1-2,many,NA,TRBV27,CASSLLGPGDGYTF,TGTGCCAGCAGTTTACTCGGGCCCGGAGATGGCTACACCTTC
TRBJ2-4,many,NA,TRBV28,CASTSGESENIQYF,TGTGCCAGCACCTCCGGGGAGTCTGAAAACATTCAGTACTTC
TRBJ1-5,many,NA,TRBV20-1,CSAETDSNQPQHF,TGCAGTGCTGAAACGGATAGCAATCAGCCCCAGCATTTT
TRBJ2-5,many,NA,TRBV2,CASSEIYRTQETQYF,TGTGCCAGCAGTGAAATCTACAGAACCCAAGAGACCCAGTACTTC
TRBJ1-1,NA,NA,TRBV7-2,CASSLGDSMNTEAFF,TGTGCCAGCAGCTTGGGGGATTCGATGAACACTGAAGCTTTCTTT
TRBJ2-1,few,NA,TRBV28,CATEVPYNEQFF,TGTGCCACGGAAGTTCCCTACAATGAGCAGTTCTTC
TRBJ1-1,many,TRBD1,TRBV19,CASTIGQGLKTEAFF,TGTGCCAGTACCATAGGACAGGGACTGAAAACTGAAGCTTTCTTT
TRBJ2-2,NA,TRBD1,TRBV5-1,CASSDWTGPGELFF,TGCGCCAGCAGCGACTGGACAGGACCCGGGGAGCTGTTTTTT
TRBJ1-2,NA,TRBD1,TRBV5-1,CASSQWDRKLYGYTF,TGCGCCAGCAGCCAATGGGACAGGAAACTATATGGCTACACCTTC
TRBJ1-3,NA,NA,TRBV3-1,CASSQGAGNTIYF,TGTGCCAGCAGCCAAGGGGCTGGAAACACCATATATTTT
TRBJ2-1,NA,TRBD1,TRBV28,CASSSAGGAYNEQFF,TGTGCCAGCAGCTCCGCAGGGGGCGCTTACAATGAGCAGTTCTTC
TRBJ2-1,NA,NA,TRBV3-1,CASSQDWGGEQFF,TGTGCCAGCAGCCAAGATTGGGGTGGTGAGCAGTTCTTC
TRBJ1-1,NA,NA,TRBV19,CASSINGGTEAFF,TGTGCCAGTAGTATAAACGGGGGCACTGAAGCTTTCTTT
TRBJ2-2,NA,NA,TRBV14,CASSPSGGYTGELFF,TGTGCCAGCAGCCCTTCAGGGGGGTACACCGGGGAGCTGTTTTTT
TRBJ1-2,NA,NA,TRBV12-3/TRBV12-4,CASSFRVPGDNGYTF,TGTGCCAGCAGTTTTAGAGTCCCTGGGGACAATGGCTACACCTTC
TRBJ1-1,many,NA,TRBV6-5,CASSYGSGARTEAFF,TGTGCCAGCAGTTACGGCTCAGGGGCGCGGACTGAAGCTTTCTTT
TRBJ1-5,NA,NA,TRBV2,CASSSLGQQPQHF,TGTGCCAGCAGCTCCCTCGGACAGCAGCCCCAGCATTTT
TRBJ1-5,many,NA,TRBV2,CASLRGLNQPQHF,TGTGCCAGCCTCCGGGGGCTGAATCAGCCCCAGCATTTT
TRBJ2-5,few,NA,TRBV5-1,CASSLGGTGETQYF,TGCGCCAGCAGCTTGGGCGGGACCGGAGAGACCCAGTACTTC
TRBJ1-1,few,NA,TRBV30,CAWSVLGRTEAFF,TGTGCCTGGAGTGTCCTAGGACGCACTGAAGCTTTCTTT
TRBJ2-7,NA,TRBD1,TRBV14,CASSRTGRYEQYF,TGTGCCAGCAGCCGGACAGGAAGATACGAGCAGTACTTC
TRBJ2-7,many,TRBD2,TRBV3-1,CASSHLAGAYHEQYF,TGTGCCAGCAGCCATCTGGCGGGAGCTTACCACGAGCAGTACTTC
TRBJ2-1,NA,NA,TRBV12-3/TRBV12-4,CASRLTPVGNEQFF,TGTGCCAGCAGGTTAACCCCAGTAGGCAATGAGCAGTTCTTC
TRBJ2-5,NA,NA,TRBV9,CASSAMTWTGAGETQYF,TGTGCCAGCAGCGCAATGACATGGACCGGGGCCGGGGAGACCCAGTACTTC
TRBJ2-7,few,NA,TRBV20-1,CSAAVGSYEQYF,TGCAGTGCCGCTGTCGGGTCCTACGAGCAGTACTTC
TRBJ1-1,NA,NA,TRBV7-6,CASSPWYRQKEAFF,TGTGCCAGCAGCCCCTGGTATAGACAGAAAGAAGCTTTCTTT
TRBJ2-6,NA,TRBD1,TRBV19,CASSEPGQGTSGANVLTF,TGTGCCAGTAGTGAACCGGGACAGGGGACCTCTGGGGCCAACGTCCTGACTTTC
TRBJ2-7,many,TRBD1,TRBV24-1,CATSTGGESYEQYF,TGTGCCACCAGCACAGGGGGCGAATCCTACGAGCAGTACTTC
TRBJ1-1,few,NA,TRBV25-1,CASSESTEAFF,TGTGCCAGCAGTGAATCAACGGAAGCTTTCTTT
TRBJ2-7,NA,NA,TRBV25-1,CASSVGDLSSYEQYF,TGTGCCAGCAGTGTTGGAGACCTGAGCTCCTACGAGCAGTACTTC
TRBJ2-2,few,NA,TRBV24-1,CATSAQGLNTGELFF,TGTGCCACCAGTGCGCAGGGCCTGAACACCGGGGAGCTGTTTTTT
TRBJ2-5,NA,TRBD1,TRBV6-1,CASSLTGATGVVETQYF,TGTGCCAGCAGCCTGACAGGGGCTACTGGGGTCGTGGAGACCCAGTACTTC
TRBJ1-1,few,NA,TRBV10-3,CAIRALAGGTEAFF,TGTGCCATCAGGGCCTTGGCCGGGGGCACTGAAGCTTTCTTT
TRBJ2-2,NA,NA,TRBV14,CASRNSATNTGELFF,TGTGCCAGCAGGAATAGCGCTACGAACACCGGGGAGCTGTTTTTT